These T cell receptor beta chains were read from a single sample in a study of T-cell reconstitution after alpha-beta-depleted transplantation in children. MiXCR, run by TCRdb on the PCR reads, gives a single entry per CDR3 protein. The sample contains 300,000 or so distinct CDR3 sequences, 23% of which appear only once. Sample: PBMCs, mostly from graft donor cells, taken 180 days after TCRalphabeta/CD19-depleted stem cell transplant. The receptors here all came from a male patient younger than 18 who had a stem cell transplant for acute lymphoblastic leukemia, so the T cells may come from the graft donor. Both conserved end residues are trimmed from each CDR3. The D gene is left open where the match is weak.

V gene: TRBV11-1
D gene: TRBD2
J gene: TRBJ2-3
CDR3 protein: ASSLAGSLGLAADTQY

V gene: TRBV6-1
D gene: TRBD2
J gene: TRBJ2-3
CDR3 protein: ASSVPKREGRDTQY

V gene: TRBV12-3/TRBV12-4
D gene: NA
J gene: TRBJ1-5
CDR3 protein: ASMASYGSQPQH

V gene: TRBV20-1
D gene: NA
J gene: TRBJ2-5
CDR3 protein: SARDYFGASVTQY

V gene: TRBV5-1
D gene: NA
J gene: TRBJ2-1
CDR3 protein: ASSFFLGDEQF

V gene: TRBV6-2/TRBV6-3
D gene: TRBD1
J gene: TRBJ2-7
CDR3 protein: ASSYPLDRARYEQY

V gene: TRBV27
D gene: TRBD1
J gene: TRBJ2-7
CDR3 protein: ASSLLGTGRYEQY

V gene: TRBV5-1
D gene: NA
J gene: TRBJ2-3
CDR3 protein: ASSLAYYSSNKDTQY

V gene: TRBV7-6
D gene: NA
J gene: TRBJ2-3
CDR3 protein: ASSLGGAGVLDTQY

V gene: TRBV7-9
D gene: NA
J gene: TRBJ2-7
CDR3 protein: ASSLSSGARYEQY

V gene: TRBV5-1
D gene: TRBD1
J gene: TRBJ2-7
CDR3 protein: ASSKTGGYEQY

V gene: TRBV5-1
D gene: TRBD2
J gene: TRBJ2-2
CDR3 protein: ASSSRLAGVAGELF

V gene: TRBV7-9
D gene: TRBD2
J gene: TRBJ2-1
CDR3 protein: ASSLGLAGQSNEQF

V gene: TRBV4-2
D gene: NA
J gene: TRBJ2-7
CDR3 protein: ASSQRVGANEQY

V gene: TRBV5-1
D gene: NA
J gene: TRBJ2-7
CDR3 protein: ASGMGQAYEQY

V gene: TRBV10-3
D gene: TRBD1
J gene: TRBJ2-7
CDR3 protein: AITPGQGRSYEQY

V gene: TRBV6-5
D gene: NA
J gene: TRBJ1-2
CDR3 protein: ASSYSSFQGRYGYT

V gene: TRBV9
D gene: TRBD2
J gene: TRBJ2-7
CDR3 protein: ASSVVSLGTRAYEQY

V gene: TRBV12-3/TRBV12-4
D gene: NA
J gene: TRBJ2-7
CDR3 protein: ASSNRYEQY

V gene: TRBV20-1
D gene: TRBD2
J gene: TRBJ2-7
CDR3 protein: SAYSGRNVYEQY

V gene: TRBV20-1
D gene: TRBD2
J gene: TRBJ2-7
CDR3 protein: SARDGGSHSEQY

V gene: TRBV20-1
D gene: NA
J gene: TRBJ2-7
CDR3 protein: SARTPNFRDEQY

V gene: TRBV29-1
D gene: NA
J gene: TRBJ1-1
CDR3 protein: SAGGPNTEAF

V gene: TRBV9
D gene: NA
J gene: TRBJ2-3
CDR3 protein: ASSMLGGRSDTQY

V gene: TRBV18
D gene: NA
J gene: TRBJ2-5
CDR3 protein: ASSPRAEKQTQY

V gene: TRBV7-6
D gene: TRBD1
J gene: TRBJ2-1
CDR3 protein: ASSLALAAGQADDEQF

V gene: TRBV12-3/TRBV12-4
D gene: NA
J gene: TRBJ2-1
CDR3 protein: ASSFGGLPSEQF

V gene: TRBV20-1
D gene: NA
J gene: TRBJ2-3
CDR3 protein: SAREEGPPDTQY

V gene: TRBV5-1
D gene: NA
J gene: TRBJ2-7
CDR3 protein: ASTGPYEQY

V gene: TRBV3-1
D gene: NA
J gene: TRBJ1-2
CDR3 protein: ASSQLLGDYGYT

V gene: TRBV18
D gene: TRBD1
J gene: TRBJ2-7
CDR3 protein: ASSRLSGQGSYEQY

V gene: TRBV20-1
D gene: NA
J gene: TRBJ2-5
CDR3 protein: SASEGGYETQY

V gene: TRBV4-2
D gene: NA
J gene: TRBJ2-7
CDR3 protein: ASSQERYEQY

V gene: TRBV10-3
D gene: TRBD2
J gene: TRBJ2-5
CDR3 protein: AISDSSGRQENQY

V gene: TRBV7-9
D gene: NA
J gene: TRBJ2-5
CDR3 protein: ASSLTGFQETQY

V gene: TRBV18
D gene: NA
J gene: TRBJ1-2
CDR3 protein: ASSPQMEGYT

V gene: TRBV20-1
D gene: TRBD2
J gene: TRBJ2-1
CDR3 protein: SAGTSGRWNEQF

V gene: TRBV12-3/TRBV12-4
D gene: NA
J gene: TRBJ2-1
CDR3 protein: ASTQEDYLMYPAREQF

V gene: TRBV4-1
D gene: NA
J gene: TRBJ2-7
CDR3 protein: ASSQGQGRTYEQY

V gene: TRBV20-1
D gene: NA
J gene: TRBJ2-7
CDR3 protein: SARNPTYAGFSYEQY

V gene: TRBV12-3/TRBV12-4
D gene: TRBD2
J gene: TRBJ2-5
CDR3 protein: ASSYPGTNYGETQY

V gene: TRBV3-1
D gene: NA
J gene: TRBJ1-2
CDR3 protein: ASSQETRVDYGYT

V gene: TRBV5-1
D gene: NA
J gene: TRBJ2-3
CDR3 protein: ASSFAIGSPDTQY

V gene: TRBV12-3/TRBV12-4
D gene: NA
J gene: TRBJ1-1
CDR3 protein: ASSFLRGNTEAF

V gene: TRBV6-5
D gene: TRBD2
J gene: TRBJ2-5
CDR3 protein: ASSYGLAGAETQY

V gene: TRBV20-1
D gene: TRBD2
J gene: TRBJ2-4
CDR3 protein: SARPGTSGQNIQY

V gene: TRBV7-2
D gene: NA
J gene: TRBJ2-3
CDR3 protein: ASSLEGQNTQY

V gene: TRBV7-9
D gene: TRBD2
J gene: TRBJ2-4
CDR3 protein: ASGREGSKNIQY

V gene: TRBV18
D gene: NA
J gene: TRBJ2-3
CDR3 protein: ASSRGVLTDTQY

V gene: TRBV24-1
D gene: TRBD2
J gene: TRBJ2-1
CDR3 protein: ATRVEFNRREASYNEQF

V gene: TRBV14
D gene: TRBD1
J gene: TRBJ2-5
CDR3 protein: ASSPRDRGQTQY

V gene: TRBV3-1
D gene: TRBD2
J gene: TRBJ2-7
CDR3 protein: ASSQTSGSKEQY

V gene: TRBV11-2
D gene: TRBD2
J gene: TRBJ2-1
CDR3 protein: ASSLERGLAGPNEQF

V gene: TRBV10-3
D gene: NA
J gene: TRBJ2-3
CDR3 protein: AISVGGVDTQY